Listed below are T cell receptor beta chains from one sample, sequenced in a study of PD-1 blockade in classical Hodgkin lymphoma. TCRdb keeps only in-frame clones here, not all; method: immunoSEQ multiplex PCR. The sample lists about 84,000 clones, about nine tenths occurring once. Specimen: peripheral blood mononuclear cells (PBMCs), collected at baseline. The receptors derive from a human donor with classical Hodgkin lymphoma. CDR3s include the opening cysteine and the closing phenylalanine or tryptophan. D genes are given only for firm matches. Not every row has a clone size; where given, it reads once, few, many or a size class.

clone size	V gene	D gene	J gene	CDR3 protein	CDR3 DNA
NA	TRBV5-1	NA	TRBJ1-1	CASSPEHGLNTEAFF	TGCGCCAGCAGTCCAGAACACGGGCTGAACACTGAAGCTTTCTTT
NA	TRBV6-5	TRBD2	TRBJ2-7	CASGTSSGRYEQYF	TGTGCCAGCGGAACTTCTAGCGGGAGATACGAGCAGTACTTC
NA	TRBV19	TRBD1	TRBJ1-2	CASSGDRPGGSYGYTF	TGTGCCAGTAGTGGGGACAGGCCCGGGGGGTCATATGGCTACACCTTC
once	TRBV27	NA	TRBJ2-7	CASSYRQGGYEQYF	TGTGCCAGCAGTTATCGACAGGGAGGCTACGAGCAGTACTTC
NA	TRBV5-5	TRBD1	TRBJ1-2	CASSLVGTGGNYGYTF	TGTGCCAGCAGCTTGGTGGGTACAGGGGGAAACTATGGCTACACCTTC
NA	TRBV30	NA	TRBJ1-5	CAWSVGGYQPQHF	TGTGCCTGGAGTGTAGGGGGGTATCAGCCCCAGCATTTT
NA	TRBV11-1	NA	TRBJ2-1	CASSSGLAYNEQFF	TGTGCCAGCAGCTCAGGACTGGCTTACAATGAGCAGTTCTTC
NA	TRBV18	NA	TRBJ2-3	CASSHDRTDTQYF	TGTGCCAGCTCACACGACAGGACAGATACGCAGTATTTT
NA	TRBV4-2	NA	TRBJ2-7	CASSRQPGASYEQYF	TGTGCCAGCAGCCGCCAGCCCGGCGCGTCCTACGAGCAGTACTTC
NA	TRBV7-2	NA	TRBJ2-7	CASSPSAAYEQYF	TGTGCCAGCAGCCCATCGGCCGCCTACGAGCAGTACTTC
NA	TRBV7-9	NA	TRBJ2-5	CASSLEWELGTQYF	TGTGCCAGCAGCTTAGAGTGGGAGTTGGGGACCCAGTACTTC
few	TRBV27	NA	TRBJ1-1	CASSPPRGNGNTEAFF	TGTGCCAGCAGCCCTCCTCGAGGGAACGGGAACACTGAAGCTTTCTTT
NA	TRBV5-1	TRBD1	TRBJ2-7	CASSPGTGSYEQYF	TGCGCCAGCAGCCCCGGGACAGGGTCCTACGAGCAGTACTTC
NA	TRBV18	TRBD2	TRBJ2-3	CASSSTGTSALSTDTQYF	TGTGCCAGCTCGTCAACCGGGACTAGCGCCCTAAGCACAGATACGCAGTATTTT
NA	TRBV7-2	NA	TRBJ1-5	CASSPEGNQPQHF	TGTGCCAGCAGCCCAGAGGGGAATCAGCCCCAGCATTTT
NA	TRBV27	TRBD1	TRBJ1-5	CASSSDRSSNQPQHF	TGTGCCAGCAGCTCGGACAGGAGTAGCAATCAGCCCCAGCATTTT
NA	TRBV28	NA	TRBJ2-2	CASSFAGPWGKNTGELFF	TGTGCCAGCAGTTTCGCGGGCCCCTGGGGGAAGAACACCGGGGAGCTGTTTTTT
NA	TRBV30	TRBD1	TRBJ1-3	CAWRGGRGPGNTIYF	TGTGCCTGGAGAGGGGGGAGGGGGCCTGGAAACACCATATATTTT
NA	TRBV19	TRBD2	TRBJ2-5	CASSPLAGSQETQYF	TGTGCCAGTAGTCCGCTAGCGGGGTCCCAAGAGACCCAGTACTTC
NA	TRBV7-7	NA	TRBJ2-5	CASSLAGMVETQYF	TGTGCTAGCAGCTTAGCAGGGATGGTAGAGACCCAGTACTTC
NA	TRBV19	TRBD1	TRBJ1-1	CASSIRGRGTEAFF	TGTGCCAGTAGTATCAGGGGGAGGGGCACTGAAGCTTTCTTT
NA	TRBV4-1	TRBD1	TRBJ2-7	CASSQEGQVQMSYEQYF	TGCGCCAGCAGCCAAGAAGGACAGGTACAAATGTCCTACGAGCAGTACTTC
NA	TRBV6-5	TRBD2	TRBJ2-1	CASSSERDRYNEQFF	TGTGCCAGCAGTTCCGAGCGGGACCGATACAATGAGCAGTTCTTC
NA	TRBV27	NA	TRBJ1-1	CASGGFMNTEAFF	TGTGCCAGCGGCGGCTTCATGAACACTGAAGCTTTCTTT
NA	TRBV5-1	NA	TRBJ2-3	CASSLRQSTDTQYF	TGCGCCAGCAGCTTGAGGCAGAGCACAGATACGCAGTATTTT
NA	TRBV5-5	NA	TRBJ2-1	CASSLAGGEYNEQFF	TGTGCCAGCAGCTTGGCAGGGGGGGAGTACAATGAGCAGTTCTTC
NA	TRBV7-9	TRBD2	TRBJ2-5	CASSLSLAGRETQYF	TGTGCCAGCAGCTTGAGCCTAGCGGGACGGGAGACCCAGTACTTC
NA	TRBV18	TRBD2	TRBJ2-1	CASSPGTSGSFYNEQFF	TGTGCCAGCTCACCTGGGACTAGCGGGAGTTTCTACAATGAGCAGTTCTTC
NA	TRBV7-2	NA	TRBJ2-7	CASSPQGGVYEQYF	TGTGCCAGCAGCCCCCAGGGTGGAGTCTACGAGCAGTACTTC
NA	TRBV5-1	TRBD2	TRBJ2-3	CASSLALAGTDTQYF	TGCGCCAGCAGCTTGGCACTAGCGGGCACAGATACGCAGTATTTT
NA	TRBV5-1	TRBD1	TRBJ2-7	CASSSPRGQSSYEQYF	TGCGCCAGCAGCTCACCCAGGGGACAGAGCTCCTACGAGCAGTACTTC
NA	TRBV27	TRBD1	TRBJ2-7	CASSLRSGQGNEQYF	TGTGCCAGCAGTTTAAGGTCGGGACAGGGGAACGAGCAGTACTTC
NA	TRBV11-2	TRBD1	TRBJ1-2	CASSLDQDRGIYGYTF	TGTGCCAGCAGCTTAGATCAAGACAGGGGGATATATGGCTACACCTTC
NA	TRBV6-1	NA	TRBJ2-3	CASSPYADTQYF	TGTGCCAGCAGTCCCTATGCAGATACGCAGTATTTT
NA	TRBV19	TRBD1	TRBJ1-5	CASQRGQEINQPQHF	TGTGCCAGCCAAAGGGGGCAGGAGATCAATCAGCCCCAGCATTTT
NA	TRBV6-5	NA	TRBJ2-7	CASSYSRAAYEQYF	TGTGCCAGCAGTTACTCGAGGGCAGCCTACGAGCAGTACTTC
NA	TRBV10-2	TRBD1	TRBJ2-3	CASKDRGLSDTQYF	TGCGCCAGCAAGGACAGGGGGCTCTCAGATACGCAGTATTTT
NA	TRBV27	NA	TRBJ1-2	CASSLHQKNYGYTF	TGTGCCAGCAGTCTCCACCAGAAAAACTATGGCTACACCTTC
NA	TRBV7-2	TRBD2	TRBJ2-2	CASSRVGGRGTGELFF	TGTGCCAGCAGCCGGGTTGGCGGGAGGGGTACCGGGGAGCTGTTTTTT
NA	TRBV6-1	NA	TRBJ1-2	CASHEEVFGYTF	TGTGCCAGCCACGAGGAGGTTTTTGGCTACACCTTC
NA	TRBV5-1	TRBD2	TRBJ2-5	CASATGTSGKGGETQYF	TGCGCCAGCGCAACAGGGACTAGCGGAAAGGGAGGGGAGACCCAGTACTTC
NA	TRBV5-1	NA	TRBJ1-4	CASSLDRSGEKLFF	TGCGCCAGCAGCTTGGACCGCTCAGGTGAAAAACTGTTTTTT
NA	TRBV7-2	TRBD2	TRBJ2-7	CASSFQRGIPYEQYF	TGTGCCAGCAGCTTCCAGCGGGGGATCCCCTACGAGCAGTACTTC
NA	TRBV18	TRBD2	TRBJ2-7	CASSPTSGPTYEQYF	TGTGCCAGCTCGCCAACTAGCGGGCCAACCTACGAGCAGTACTTC
NA	TRBV27	NA	TRBJ1-2	CASSWGVGNYGYTF	TGTGCCAGCAGTTGGGGGGTCGGGAACTATGGCTACACCTTC
NA	TRBV6-9	TRBD1	TRBJ1-6	CASSYVIQGAAGSPLHF	TGTGCCAGCAGTTATGTGATTCAGGGGGCAGCAGGGTCACCCCTCCACTTT
NA	TRBV4-3	TRBD2	TRBJ2-7	CASSFRGGRAYEQYF	TGCGCCAGCAGCTTCCGAGGAGGGAGGGCCTACGAGCAGTACTTC
NA	TRBV6-5	TRBD2	TRBJ2-1	CASTRGLAGINEQFF	TGTGCCAGCACCAGGGGACTAGCGGGTATCAATGAGCAGTTCTTC
few	TRBV5-1	NA	TRBJ2-5	CASSPVPGTQETQYF	TGCGCCAGCAGCCCTGTACCGGGAACTCAAGAGACCCAGTACTTC